This T cell receptor (beta chain) was sequenced during a study of T-cell memory formation after mild COVID-19. The CDR3 loop spans 15 amino acids. CDR1 and CDR2 from the germline V gene are LGHNA and YNFKEQ. The junction had 8 bases not matched to a gene; V was cut back by 2 bases and J by 4 bases. TCRdb reanalysed the 5' RACE reads using MiXCR and keeps one entry per CDR3 protein. The sample includes roughly 500,000 distinct CDR3 sequences, roughly 22% of them seen just once. This clonotype came up a few times. The TCR originated in an adult woman who had mild COVID-19 (a few samples of this study predate the infection). Cell type and time point are not known. Sequenced: PBMCs or a T cell subset sorted from them (not recorded which). This sequence joins TRBV4-2 and TRBJ2-7, with 7 bases that match TRBD2. The DNA for the CDR3 is TGTGCCAGCAGCCAACTCGGGGGGAGTGTGTACGAGCAGTACTTC. It translates to CASSQLGGSVYEQYF.